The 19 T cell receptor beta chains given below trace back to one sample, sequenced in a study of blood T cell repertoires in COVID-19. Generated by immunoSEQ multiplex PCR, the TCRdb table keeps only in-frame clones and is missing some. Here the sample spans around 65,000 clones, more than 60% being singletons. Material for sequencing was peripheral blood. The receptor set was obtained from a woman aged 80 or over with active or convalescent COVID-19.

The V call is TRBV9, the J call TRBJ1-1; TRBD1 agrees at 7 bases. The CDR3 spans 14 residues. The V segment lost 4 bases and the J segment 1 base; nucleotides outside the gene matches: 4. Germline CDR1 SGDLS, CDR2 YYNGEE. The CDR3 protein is CASSPDRANTEAFF. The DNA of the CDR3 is TGTGCCAGCAGCCCAGACAGGGCGAACACTGAAGCTTTCTTT.

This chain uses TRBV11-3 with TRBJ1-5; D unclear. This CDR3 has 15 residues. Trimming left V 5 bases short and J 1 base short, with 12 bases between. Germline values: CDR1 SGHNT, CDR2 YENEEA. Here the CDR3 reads CASSLGWRSNQPQHF. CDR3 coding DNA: TGTGCCAGCAGCCTGGGGTGGAGGAGCAATCAGCCCCAGCATTTT.

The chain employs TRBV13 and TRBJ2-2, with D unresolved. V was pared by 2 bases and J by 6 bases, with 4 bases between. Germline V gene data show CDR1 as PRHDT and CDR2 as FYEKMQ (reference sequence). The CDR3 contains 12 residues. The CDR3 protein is CASSLYAGELFF. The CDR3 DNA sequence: TGTGCCAGCAGCTTATATGCCGGGGAGCTGTTTTTT.

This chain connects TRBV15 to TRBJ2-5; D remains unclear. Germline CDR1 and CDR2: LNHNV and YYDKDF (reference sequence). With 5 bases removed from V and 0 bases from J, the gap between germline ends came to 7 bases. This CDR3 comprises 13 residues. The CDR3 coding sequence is TGTGCCACCAGCCCCAGATACCAAGAGACCCAGTACTTC. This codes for CATSPRYQETQYF.

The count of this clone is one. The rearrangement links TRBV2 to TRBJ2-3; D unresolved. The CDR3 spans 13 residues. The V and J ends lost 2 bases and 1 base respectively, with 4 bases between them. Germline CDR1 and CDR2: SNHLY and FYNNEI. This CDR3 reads CASSETGTDTQYF. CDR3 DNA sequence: TGTGCCAGCAGTGAAACAGGCACAGATACGCAGTATTTT.

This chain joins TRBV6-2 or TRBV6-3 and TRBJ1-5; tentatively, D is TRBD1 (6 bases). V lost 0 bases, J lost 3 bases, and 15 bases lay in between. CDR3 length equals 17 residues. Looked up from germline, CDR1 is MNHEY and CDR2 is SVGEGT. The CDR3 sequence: CASSYSFSNRDNQPQHF. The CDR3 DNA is TGTGCCAGCAGTTACTCGTTTTCGAACAGGGACAATCAGCCCCAGCATTTT.

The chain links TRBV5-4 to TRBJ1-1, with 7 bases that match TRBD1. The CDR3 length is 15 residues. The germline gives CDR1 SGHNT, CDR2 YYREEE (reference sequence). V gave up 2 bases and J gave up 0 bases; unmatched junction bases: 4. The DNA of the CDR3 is TGTGCCAGCAGCTTACCGGGACAGTTGAACACTGAAGCTTTCTTT. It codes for CASSLPGQLNTEAFF.

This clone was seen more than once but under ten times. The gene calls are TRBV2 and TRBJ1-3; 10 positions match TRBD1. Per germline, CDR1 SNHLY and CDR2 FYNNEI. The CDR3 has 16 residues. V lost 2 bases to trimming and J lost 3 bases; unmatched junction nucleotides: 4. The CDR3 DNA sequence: TGTGCCAGCAGTGAACGACAGGGGGCTATTGGAAACACCATATATTTT. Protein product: CASSERQGAIGNTIYF.

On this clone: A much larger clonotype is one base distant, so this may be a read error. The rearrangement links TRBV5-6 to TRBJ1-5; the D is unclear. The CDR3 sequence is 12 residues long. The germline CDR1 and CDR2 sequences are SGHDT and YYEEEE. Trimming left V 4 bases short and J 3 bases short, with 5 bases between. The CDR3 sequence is CASSRYNQPQHF. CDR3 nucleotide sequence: TGTGCCAGCAGCCGCTACAATCAGCCCCAGCATTTT.

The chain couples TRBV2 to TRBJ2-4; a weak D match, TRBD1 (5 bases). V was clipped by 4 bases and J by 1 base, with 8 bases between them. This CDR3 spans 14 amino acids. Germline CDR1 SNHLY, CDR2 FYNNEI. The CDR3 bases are TGTGCCAGCAGTGGGCAGGGCGCCAAAAACATTCAGTACTTC. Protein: CASSGQGAKNIQYF.

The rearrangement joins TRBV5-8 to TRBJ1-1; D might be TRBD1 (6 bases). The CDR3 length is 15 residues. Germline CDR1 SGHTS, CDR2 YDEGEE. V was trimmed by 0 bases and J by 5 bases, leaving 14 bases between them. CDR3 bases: TGTGCCAGCAGCTTGGAGGAAGGGGGAAGGACTGAAGCTTTCTTT. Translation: CASSLEEGGRTEAFF. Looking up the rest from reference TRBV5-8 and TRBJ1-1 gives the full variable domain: EAGVTQSPTHLIKTRGQQATLRCSPISGHTSVYWYQQALGLGLQFLLWYDEGEERNRGNFPPRFSGRQFPNYSSELNVNALELEDSALYLCASSLEEGGRTEAFFGQGTRLTVV.

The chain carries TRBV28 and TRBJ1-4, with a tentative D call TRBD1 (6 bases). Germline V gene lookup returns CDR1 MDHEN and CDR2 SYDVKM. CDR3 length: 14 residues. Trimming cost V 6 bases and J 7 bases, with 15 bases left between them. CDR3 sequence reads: CASSPTGMGEKLFF. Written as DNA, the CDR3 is TGTGCCAGCAGCCCAACAGGGATGGGTGAAAAACTGTTTTTT.

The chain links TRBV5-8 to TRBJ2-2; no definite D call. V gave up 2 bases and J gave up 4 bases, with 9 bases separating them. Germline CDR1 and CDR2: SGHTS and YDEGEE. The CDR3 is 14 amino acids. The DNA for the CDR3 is TGTGCCAGCAGCTTAGGCCAGGCCACCGGGGAGCTGTTTTTT. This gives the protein CASSLGQATGELFF.

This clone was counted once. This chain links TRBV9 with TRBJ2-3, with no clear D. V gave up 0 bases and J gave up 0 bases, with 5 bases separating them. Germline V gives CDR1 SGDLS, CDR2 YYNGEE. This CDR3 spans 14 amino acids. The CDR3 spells CASSVGPSTDTQYF. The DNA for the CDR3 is TGTGCCAGCAGCGTAGGTCCTAGCACAGATACGCAGTATTTT.

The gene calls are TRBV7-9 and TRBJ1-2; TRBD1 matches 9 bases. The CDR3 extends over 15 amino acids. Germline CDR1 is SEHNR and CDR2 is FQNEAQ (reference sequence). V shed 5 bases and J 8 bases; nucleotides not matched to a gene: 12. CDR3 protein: CASSARGTGHWGYTF. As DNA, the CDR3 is TGTGCCAGCAGCGCCCGGGGGACAGGGCATTGGGGCTACACCTTC.

Written as DNA, the CDR3 is TGCGCCAGCAGCTTAGGGACTAGAGGCGAGACCCAGTACTTC. It codes for CASSLGTRGETQYF. The chain links TRBV5-1 to TRBJ2-5, with 8 bases identical to TRBD2. The CDR3 has 14 amino acids. Germline V gene data show CDR1 as SGHRS and CDR2 as YFSETQ. V lost 2 bases, J lost 5 bases, and 5 bases stayed unmatched.

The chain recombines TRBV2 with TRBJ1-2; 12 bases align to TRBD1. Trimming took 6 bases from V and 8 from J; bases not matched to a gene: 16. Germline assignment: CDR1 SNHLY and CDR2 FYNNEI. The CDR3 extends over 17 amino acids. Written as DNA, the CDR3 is TGTGCCAGCAGAATCCGGGGACAGGGGGCATTGGGTGACGGCTACACCTTC. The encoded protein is CASRIRGQGALGDGYTF.

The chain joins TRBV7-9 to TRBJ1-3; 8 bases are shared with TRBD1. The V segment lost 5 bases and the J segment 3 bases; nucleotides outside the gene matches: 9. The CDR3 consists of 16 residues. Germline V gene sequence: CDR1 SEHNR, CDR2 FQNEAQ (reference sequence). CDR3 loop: CASSVQGAPNGNTIYF. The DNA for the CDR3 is TGTGCCAGCAGCGTCCAGGGGGCGCCGAATGGAAACACCATATATTTT.

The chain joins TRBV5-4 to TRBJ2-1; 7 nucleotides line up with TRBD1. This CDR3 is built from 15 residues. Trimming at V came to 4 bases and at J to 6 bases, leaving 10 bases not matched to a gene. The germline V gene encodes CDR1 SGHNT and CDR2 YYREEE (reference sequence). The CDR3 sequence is CASSPDRVIVNEQFF. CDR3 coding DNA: TGTGCCAGCAGCCCCGACAGGGTAATAGTCAATGAGCAGTTCTTC.